This T cell receptor (beta chain) was captured by sequencing in a study of Ad26.COV2.S vaccination and SARS-CoV-2 variants. Study-level information: Intramuscular Ad26.COV2.S at 5x10^10 or 1x10^11 viral particles.

Some clones are missing from TCRdb's copy, which holds only in-frame ones; the method was immunoSEQ multiplex PCR. This sample yields some 350,000 clones, of which roughly 85% are seen a single time; about 3.3% belongs to the top ten. The CDR3 totals 14 residues. Trimming cost V 7 bases and J 7 bases, with 16 bases left between them. Germline values: CDR1 SEHNR, CDR2 FQNEAQ (reference sequence). Described treatment: roughly 18 received Ad26.COV2.S at low or high dose, single or two shots; 5 received placebo; per-sample allocation not given. On day 63 after the first injection, vaccine and placebo recipients gave samples.

The sequence derives from a person aged 18-65 years who received the Ad26.COV2.S COVID-19 vaccine or a placebo. This sample comprised peripheral blood, obtained in a trial of Ad26.COV2.S vaccine versus placebo. The chain combines TRBV7-9 with TRBJ1-4; D gene uncertain. Written as DNA, the CDR3 is TGTGCCAGCAAAGGCGACCCAATAGGTGAAAAACTGTTTTTT. Translation gives CASKGDPIGEKLFF.